These T cell receptor beta chains were read from a single sample in a study of T-cell reconstitution after alpha-beta-depleted transplantation in children. From the PCR reads, TCRdb called clonotypes with MiXCR, one entry per CDR3 protein. The sample includes about 90,000 distinct CDR3 sequences, 15% of them seen just once. The specimen comprised PBMCs, mostly from graft donor cells, sampled 180 days after TCRalphabeta/CD19-depleted stem cell transplant. The source is a male patient under 10 years old who had a stem cell transplant for acute lymphoblastic leukemia, so the T cells may come from the graft donor. CDR3s include the opening cysteine and the closing phenylalanine or tryptophan. Each record gives: J gene, clone size, V gene, D gene, CDR3 DNA, CDR3 protein. D genes are given only for firm matches. The listing skips clone size in some rows; elsewhere it reads once, few, many or a size class.

TRBJ2-2	few	TRBV7-2	.	TGTGCCAGCAGCTTGAGTGCGGGTGCCACCGGGGAGCTGTTTTTT	CASSLSAGATGELFF
TRBJ2-5	many	TRBV20-1	.	TGCAGTGCTAGTGGGGGGTTACAAGAGACCCAGTACTTC	CSASGGLQETQYF
TRBJ2-1	.	TRBV5-1	TRBD1	TGCGCCAGCAGCATGGGACAGGGCTCTGGCAATGAGCAGTTCTTC	CASSMGQGSGNEQFF
TRBJ2-1	.	TRBV20-1	.	TGCAGTGCTAGAGATTTCCTCTATGAGCAGTTCTTC	CSARDFLYEQFF
TRBJ1-5	.	TRBV12-5	.	TGTGCTAGTGGTTCCCTGACGGAGGTCAATCAGCCCCAGCATTTT	CASGSLTEVNQPQHF
TRBJ1-1	.	TRBV10-3	.	TGTGCCATCAGTGAGATCGGCAGAACGAACACTGAAGCTTTCTTT	CAISEIGRTNTEAFF
TRBJ1-6	once	TRBV5-1	.	TGCGCCAGCAGCTTGAAAGGGCCCTCCTATAATTCACCCCTCCACTTT	CASSLKGPSYNSPLHF
TRBJ1-3	.	TRBV7-9	TRBD1	TGTGCCAGCAGCTCGGGACAGGGGGCGCCTGGAAACACCATATATTTT	CASSSGQGAPGNTIYF
TRBJ2-1	.	TRBV5-6	.	TGTGCCAGCAGCTGGGAGGGGGGCGGTGAGCAGTTCTTC	CASSWEGGGEQFF
TRBJ2-2	few	TRBV10-3	.	TGTGCCATCAGACCGGACAGAGCAAACACCGGGGAGCTGTTTTTT	CAIRPDRANTGELFF
TRBJ1-2	few	TRBV7-2	.	TGTGCCAGCGGCCCGGGAGGGACACGATATGGCTACACCTTC	CASGPGGTRYGYTF
TRBJ1-4	few	TRBV7-2	.	TGTGCCAGCAGCTTAGCCTCTACCTGGGTGACTGCAACTAATGAAAAACTGTTTTTT	CASSLASTWVTATNEKLFF
TRBJ1-5	many	TRBV12-3/TRBV12-4	TRBD1	TGTGCCAGCAGTCGCGACAGGGGGGATCAGCCCCAGCATTTT	CASSRDRGDQPQHF
TRBJ2-2	.	TRBV6-1	.	TGTGCCAGCAGGCGCCGTGGACAGCGGGGCGGGGAGCTGTTTTTT	CASRRRGQRGGELFF
TRBJ2-6	few	TRBV5-1	.	TGCGCCAGCAGCCGTGGGCGGCAGGGGAGCTCTGGGGCCAACGTCCTGACTTTC	CASSRGRQGSSGANVLTF
TRBJ2-2	few	TRBV27	TRBD2	TGTGCCAGCAGTTTTACCCTCGGGGGGGGAACCGGGGAGCTGTTTTTT	CASSFTLGGGTGELFF
TRBJ1-2	.	TRBV29-1	.	TGCAGCGTTGAATGGGGGCGCGGCTATGGCTACACCTTC	CSVEWGRGYGYTF
TRBJ2-7	.	TRBV18	.	TGTGCCAGCTCACAACAAACCATCGGGACCACATACTACGAGCAGTACTTC	CASSQQTIGTTYYEQYF
TRBJ1-5	few	TRBV2	.	TGTGCCAGCACCCGAGGGGGTAGCAATCAGCCCCAGCATTTT	CASTRGGSNQPQHF
TRBJ2-7	few	TRBV5-1	.	TGCGCCAGCAGCTTGACGGGGGGCTATCGCGAGCAGTACTTC	CASSLTGGYREQYF
TRBJ2-1	.	TRBV5-1	.	TGCGCCAGCAGACGGCAGGGGGGGTCCTACAATGAGCAGTTCTTC	CASRRQGGSYNEQFF
TRBJ1-1	many	TRBV27	TRBD1	TGTGCCAGCAATGACAGGGGTGGGACTGAAGCTTTCTTT	CASNDRGGTEAFF
TRBJ2-1	.	TRBV20-1	TRBD1	TGCAGTGCAGCCAAGCCGGGACAGGGGGCTTATGAGCAGTTCTTC	CSAAKPGQGAYEQFF
TRBJ1-5	few	TRBV29-1	.	TGCAGCGTCGAGGACGGGAATCAGCCCCAGCATTTT	CSVEDGNQPQHF
TRBJ1-4	.	TRBV5-1	TRBD1	TGCGCCAGCAGCTCAGGGGGGGCGGCGAATGAAAAACTGTTTTTT	CASSSGGAANEKLFF
TRBJ2-7	medium-sized	TRBV5-6	.	TGTGCCAGCAACCCCCTACAGAGCTCCTACGAGCAGTACTTC	CASNPLQSSYEQYF
TRBJ2-1	few	TRBV20-1	.	TGCAGTGCTCCGGGGTCGAGCTCCTACAATGAGCAGTTCTTC	CSAPGSSSYNEQFF
TRBJ2-2	few	TRBV5-1	.	TGCGCCAGCAGCTTGGAGAGGGTCATAACCGGGGAGCTGTTTTTT	CASSLERVITGELFF
TRBJ1-1	few	TRBV3-1	.	TGTGCCAGCAGCCTAAAGTCGAACACTGAAGCTTTCTTT	CASSLKSNTEAFF
TRBJ1-3	.	TRBV29-1	.	TGCAGCGTTGTCGGACGTTTAGCAGGAAACACCATATATTTT	CSVVGRLAGNTIYF
TRBJ2-3	few	TRBV5-1	.	TGCGCCAGCAGCTTAGGGACGGCGGGCACAGATACGCAGTATTTT	CASSLGTAGTDTQYF
TRBJ1-4	medium-sized	TRBV6-6	.	TGTGCCAGCAGTTTTCAGGGTTCTCGAGGTGAAAAACTGTTTTTT	CASSFQGSRGEKLFF
TRBJ2-1	few	TRBV24-1	.	TGTGCCACCAGGGGGGGGGCAGTCAATGAGCAGTTCTTC	CATRGGAVNEQFF
TRBJ2-5	.	TRBV5-1	.	TGCGCCAGCAGCAATGCTGGGACCTGGGCGACCCAGTACTTC	CASSNAGTWATQYF
TRBJ1-3	.	TRBV7-2	TRBD1	TGTGCCAGCAGCACACGACAGGGGGCGAGAGGAAACACCATATATTTT	CASSTRQGARGNTIYF
TRBJ1-2	.	TRBV27	.	TGTGCCAGCAGTCCCCGGGCACCGGCCTATGGCTACACCTTC	CASSPRAPAYGYTF
TRBJ2-2	few	TRBV3-1	TRBD2	TGTGCCAGCAGCCAAGGAGGTAGCGGGGGGGCTCTGTCCGGGGAGCTGTTTTTT	CASSQGGSGGALSGELFF
TRBJ2-3	few	TRBV20-1	TRBD1	TGCAGTGCTAGAATGGCCCCTCGACAGGGACCAGATACGCAGTATTTT	CSARMAPRQGPDTQYF
TRBJ2-3	.	TRBV2	.	TGTGCCAGCACCCGAGCAGGGGCCCGTACGGATACGCAGTATTTT	CASTRAGARTDTQYF
TRBJ2-5	few	TRBV20-1	.	TGCAGTGCTAGAGTCGCAGGGACCCGGGAGACCCAGTACTTC	CSARVAGTRETQYF
TRBJ1-6	few	TRBV6-5	.	TGTGCCAGCAGTTACTCACCGGGACATAGCCTATCACCCCTCCACTTT	CASSYSPGHSLSPLHF
TRBJ2-1	many	TRBV20-1	.	TGCAGTGCTAGAGGGCCCGTTGCGGGGTCTTTCTGGGATGAGCAGTTCTTC	CSARGPVAGSFWDEQFF
TRBJ2-2	.	TRBV6-5	.	TGTGCCAGCGTTGCTGGAGGCAAAAACACCGGGGAGCTGTTTTTT	CASVAGGKNTGELFF
TRBJ2-7	.	TRBV20-1	.	TGCAGTGCTACCGGGGGCAGGACTTCCTACGAGCAGTACTTC	CSATGGRTSYEQYF
TRBJ1-3	.	TRBV2	.	TGTGCCACCGATCGCAACCCGAGGGTCTCTGGAAACACCATATATTTT	CATDRNPRVSGNTIYF
TRBJ2-2	.	TRBV20-1	TRBD2	TGCAGTGCTAGAGATCGCGGGAGAGCCGACGGGGAGCTGTTTTTT	CSARDRGRADGELFF
TRBJ1-1	few	TRBV5-1	TRBD1	TGCGCCAGCAGCTGGGGGGACAGGGGGAACACTGAAGCTTTCTTT	CASSWGDRGNTEAFF
TRBJ1-1	.	TRBV11-1	.	TGTGCCAGCAGTGAAGGGAAAGGGCATGCGGGTACTGAAGCTTTCTTT	CASSEGKGHAGTEAFF
TRBJ2-7	few	TRBV27	.	TGTGCCAGCAGTTTACTGGACAGTATCGGCGAGCAGTACTTC	CASSLLDSIGEQYF
TRBJ1-2	.	TRBV11-2	.	TGTGCCAGCAGCTTCGGAGGAGGCGGCTACACCTTC	CASSFGGGGYTF
TRBJ1-1	.	TRBV5-1	.	TGCGCCAGCAGCTTGGGGCGGGGAGCGGAAGCTTTCTTT	CASSLGRGAEAFF
TRBJ2-1	many	TRBV6-1	TRBD2	TGTGCCAGCAGTACGCAGCGGGGCAGACCTTACAATGAGCAGTTCTTC	CASSTQRGRPYNEQFF
TRBJ1-5	few	TRBV6-1	.	TGTGCCAGCAGTGAAGGGGGACGGCAGCATTTT	CASSEGGRQHF